The subject of this entry is one T cell receptor beta chain. The target antigen is unknown. Every patient underwent thyroid surgery untreated. The sample belongs to a study of metastatic and nonmetastatic thyroid tumors. The wider study: It was across blood and tumor or nodule tissue from malignant and benign thyroid patients that repertoires were compared. Points from the study as a whole: Malignant thyroid tumors reportedly exceeded benign nodules significantly in TCR beta diversity, with the difference appearing in blood and tumor.

Study processing details: In papillary thyroid cancer, a distant-metastasis classifier was built using CDR3 differences across clinicopathological groups. TCRdb re-processed the PCR reads through MiXCR. These V and J calls are TCRdb output, not the study's own analysis. The sample carries about 20,000 clones, about 24% recorded once. Trimming pared 4 bases from V and 2 bases from J, leaving 15 bases between. This CDR3 has 15 amino acids. The germline gives CDR1 DFQATT, CDR2 SNEGSKA (reference sequence). Source material: tumor tissue. The chain joins TRBV20-1 to TRBJ2-1; tentative D call: TRBD2 (5 bases). The sequence derives from a female donor with papillary thyroid cancer or a benign thyroid nodule (not recorded which). Some clones in this sample may be carry-over from other donors' samples. The CDR3 DNA reads as TGCAGTGCTAAGAGGGCATCGGGGACCTACAATGAGCAGTTCTTC. Protein product: CSAKRASGTYNEQFF.